Listed below are T cell receptor beta chains from one sample, sequenced in a study of blood T cell repertoires in COVID-19. Assay used: immunoSEQ multiplex PCR; TCRdb lists only in-frame clones, some missing. The table includes approximately 210,000 clones, about 88% detected once. Material: peripheral blood. These receptors all stem from a woman aged 40 to 55 with acute or convalescent COVID-19. Both conserved end residues are part of each CDR3. The D gene is left open where the match is weak. Rows give clone size only sometimes, using once, few, many, or a class for an expanded clone.

V	D	J	size	DNA	CDR3
TRBV18	NA	TRBJ1-1	NA	TGTGCCAGCTCACCTCCAGGGAGGACTGAAGCTTTCTTT	CASSPPGRTEAFF
TRBV4-1	NA	TRBJ2-2	NA	TGCGCCAGCAGCCGGGGGCAGGACACCGGGGAGCTGTTTTTT	CASSRGQDTGELFF
TRBV24-1	TRBD1	TRBJ2-2	NA	TGTGCCACCAGTGATATGGACAGGGGTAGGACCGGGGAGCTGTTTTTT	CATSDMDRGRTGELFF
TRBV7-9	NA	TRBJ1-1	NA	TGTGCCAGCAGCTTAGTGAGCGGGGGGCTGATGAACACTGAAGCTTTCTTT	CASSLVSGGLMNTEAFF
TRBV4-1	NA	TRBJ1-2	NA	TGCGCCAGCAGCCACCCTTGGCGGACATATAACAACTATGGCTACACCTTC	CASSHPWRTYNNYGYTF
TRBV6-2/TRBV6-3	TRBD2	TRBJ2-1	NA	TGTGCCAGCAGTTGGCAGCGGGGGGGCCGGAATGAGCAGTTCTTC	CASSWQRGGRNEQFF
TRBV6-5	NA	TRBJ1-3	NA	TGTGCCAGCTTCCGGGTCGCAGGGGCTGGAAACACCATATATTTT	CASFRVAGAGNTIYF
TRBV6-5	TRBD1	TRBJ1-6	NA	TGTGCCAGCAGTTACCAGACAGGGTCAAGGTCACCCCTCCACTTT	CASSYQTGSRSPLHF
TRBV7-2	NA	TRBJ1-3	NA	TGTGCCAGCAGCCCCCTGATATTTGCCAGGGCGTCTGGAAACACCATATATTTT	CASSPLIFARASGNTIYF
TRBV14	TRBD1	TRBJ1-1	NA	TGTGCCAGCAGCCGGGGGCTGACAGGGGTTGCCACTGAAGCTTTCTTT	CASSRGLTGVATEAFF
TRBV7-2	TRBD1	TRBJ2-3	NA	TGTGCCAGCAGCTTCCCCGACAGGGTTCGCACAGATACGCAGTATTTT	CASSFPDRVRTDTQYF
TRBV10-2	NA	TRBJ1-2	NA	TGCGCCAGCAGTGAGTCGCACAGGGCCTTCCACGGTCCCGATGGCTACACCTTC	CASSESHRAFHGPDGYTF
TRBV28	TRBD2	TRBJ2-6	once	TGTGCCAGCAGTGTTTTGACTAGCGGGGCTGGGGCCAACGTCCTGACTTTC	CASSVLTSGAGANVLTF
TRBV9	TRBD2	TRBJ2-3	once	TGTGCCAGCAGCGTAGATAGCGGGGGGGCCCCAGATACGCAGTATTTT	CASSVDSGGAPDTQYF